This T cell receptor (beta chain) emerged from a study of blood T cell repertoires in COVID-19. As for the study in general: The analysed material was cDNA or gDNA that came from T cells, B-cell-depleted T cells, or PBMCs.

This CDR3 is 19 amino acids long. CDR1 is ENHRY and CDR2 is SYGVKD in the germline V gene. Trimming shortened V by 2 bases and J by 2 bases, and 22 bases separated the two germline ends. Per the original methods: Reference gene primer amplification in the assay estimated nucleated cell counts. The table came from immunoSEQ multiplex PCR; TCRdb's copy has only in-frame clones and leaves some out. V and J calls and clone size are given by that table; D and trimming were obtained from the DNA. The profile shows about 200,000 clones, roughly 87% of them singletons. The TCR originated in a man in his forties or fifties with active or convalescent COVID-19. The source material was peripheral blood. The chain employs TRBV10-3 and TRBJ1-5; D perhaps matches TRBD1 (6 bases). As DNA, the CDR3 is TGTGCCATCAGTGAGACGAGAGGGCAGGGGCCGGTCGGCAATCAGCCCCAGCATTTT. This encodes CAISETRGQGPVGNQPQHF.